This TCR beta chain was recorded in a study of blood T cells in healthy people across ages. A sample-barcoded 5' primer and a J-beta primer mix were used in a second PCR of roughly 6 to 11 cycles. MiXCR was run by TCRdb on the 5' RACE reads, yielding one entry per CDR3 protein. The data hold around 900,000 distinct CDR3 sequences, with just over 50% observed a single time. Study-wide points: Investigators treated diversity estimates from one million T cells as underestimates.

The CDR3 is 14 residues long. V lost 0 bases and J 6 bases, leaving 10 bases between the germline ends. The germline V gene encodes CDR1 SEHNR and CDR2 FQNEAQ (reference sequence). This clonotype occurred many times. What it binds is unknown. This receptor was identified in a woman aged 55-69 years in good health. V and J are TRBV7-9 and TRBJ2-3; D call uncertain. The sample consisted of blood. CDR3: CASSLARMEDTQYF. The CDR3 nucleotides read TGTGCCAGCAGCTTAGCGCGAATGGAGGATACGCAGTATTTT. The full variable domain, with the rest looked up from reference TRBV7-9 and TRBJ2-3, is DTGVSQNPRHKITKRGQNVTFRCDPISEHNRLYWYRQTLGQGPEFLTYFQNEAQLEKSRLLSDRFSAERPKGSFSTLEIQRTEQGDSAMYLCASSLARMEDTQYFGPGTRLTVL.